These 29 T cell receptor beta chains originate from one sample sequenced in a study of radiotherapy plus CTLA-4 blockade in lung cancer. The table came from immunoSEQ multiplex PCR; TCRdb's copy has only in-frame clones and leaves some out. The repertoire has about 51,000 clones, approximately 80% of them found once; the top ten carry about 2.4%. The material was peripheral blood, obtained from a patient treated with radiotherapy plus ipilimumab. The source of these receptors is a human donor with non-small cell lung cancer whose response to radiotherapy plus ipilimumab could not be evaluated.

CDR3 sequence: CASSSERDSSTDTQYF. The CDR3, as DNA: TGTGCCAGCAGTTCTGAACGGGACTCGAGCACAGATACGCAGTATTTT. The rearrangement links TRBV27 to TRBJ2-3; D may be TRBD2 (6 bases). Germline V CDR1 and CDR2: MNHEY, SMNVEV (reference sequence). V was clipped by 4 bases and J by 0 bases, with 14 bases between them. This CDR3 is built from 16 residues.

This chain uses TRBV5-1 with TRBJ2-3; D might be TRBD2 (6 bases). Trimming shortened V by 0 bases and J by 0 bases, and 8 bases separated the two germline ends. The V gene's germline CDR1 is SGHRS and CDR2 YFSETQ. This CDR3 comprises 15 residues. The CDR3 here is CASSLGSGSTDTQYF. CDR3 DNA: TGCGCCAGCAGCTTGGGTAGCGGAAGCACAGATACGCAGTATTTT. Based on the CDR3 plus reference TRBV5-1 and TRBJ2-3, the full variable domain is KAGVTQTPRYLIKTRGQQVTLSCSPISGHRSVSWYQQTPGQGLQFLFEYFSETQRNKGNFPGRFSGRQFSNSRSEMNVSTLELGDSALYLCASSLGSGSTDTQYFGPGTRLTVL.

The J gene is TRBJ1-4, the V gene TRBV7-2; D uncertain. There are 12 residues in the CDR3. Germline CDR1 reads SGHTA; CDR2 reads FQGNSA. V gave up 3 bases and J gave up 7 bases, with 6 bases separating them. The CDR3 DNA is TGTGCCAGCAGCTTTAGTCCTGAAAAACTGTTTTTT. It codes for CASSFSPEKLFF.

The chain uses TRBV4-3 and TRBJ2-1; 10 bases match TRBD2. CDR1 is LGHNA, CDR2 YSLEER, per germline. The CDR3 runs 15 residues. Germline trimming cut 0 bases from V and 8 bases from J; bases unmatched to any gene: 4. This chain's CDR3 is CASSQESGGAYEQFF. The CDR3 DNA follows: TGCGCCAGCAGCCAAGAGAGCGGGGGGGCCTATGAGCAGTTCTTC.

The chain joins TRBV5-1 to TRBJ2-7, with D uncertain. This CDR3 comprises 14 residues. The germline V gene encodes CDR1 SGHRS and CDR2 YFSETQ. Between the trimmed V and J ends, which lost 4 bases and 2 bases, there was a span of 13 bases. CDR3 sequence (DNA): TGCGCCAGCAGCAGCGAATTGCTTCCCTACGAGCAGTACTTC. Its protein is CASSSELLPYEQYF.

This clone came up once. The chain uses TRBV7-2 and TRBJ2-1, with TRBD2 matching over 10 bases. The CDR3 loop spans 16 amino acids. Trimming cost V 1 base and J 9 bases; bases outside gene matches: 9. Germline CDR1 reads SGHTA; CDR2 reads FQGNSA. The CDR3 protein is CASSLGGLAGVIEQFF. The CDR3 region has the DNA TGTGCCAGCAGCTTAGGAGGCCTAGCGGGAGTAATTGAGCAGTTCTTC.

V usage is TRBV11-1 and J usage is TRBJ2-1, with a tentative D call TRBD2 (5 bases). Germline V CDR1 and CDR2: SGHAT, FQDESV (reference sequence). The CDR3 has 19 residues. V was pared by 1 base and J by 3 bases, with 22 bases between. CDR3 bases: TGTGCCAGCAGCTTAGGAAGGAAGATCGCTGGGGAGAGCTACAATGAGCAGTTCTTC. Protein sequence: CASSLGRKIAGESYNEQFF.

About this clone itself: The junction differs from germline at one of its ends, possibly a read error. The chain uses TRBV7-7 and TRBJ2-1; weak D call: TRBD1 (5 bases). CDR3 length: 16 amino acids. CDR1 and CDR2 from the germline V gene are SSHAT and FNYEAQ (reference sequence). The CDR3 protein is CASSFTKGQGDNEQFF. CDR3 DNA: TGTGCTAGCAGCTTCACTAAGGGTCAGGGTGACAATGAGCAGTTCTTC.

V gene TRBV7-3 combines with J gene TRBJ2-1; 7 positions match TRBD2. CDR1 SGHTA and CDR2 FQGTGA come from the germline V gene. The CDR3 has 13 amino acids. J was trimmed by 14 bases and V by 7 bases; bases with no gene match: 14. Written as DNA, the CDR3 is TGTGCCAGCACCCTCTCGGGGGGAAAACCGGAGTTCTTC. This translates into CASTLSGGKPEFF.

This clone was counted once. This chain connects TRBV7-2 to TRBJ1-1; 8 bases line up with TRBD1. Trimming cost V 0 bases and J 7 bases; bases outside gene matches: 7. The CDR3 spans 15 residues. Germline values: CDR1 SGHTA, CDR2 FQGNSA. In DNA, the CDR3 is TGTGCCAGCAGCTTAGCCATCGGACAGGGCGGTGAAGCTTTCTTT. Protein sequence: CASSLAIGQGGEAFF. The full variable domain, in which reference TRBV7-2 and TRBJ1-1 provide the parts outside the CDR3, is GAGVSQSPSNKVTEKGKDVELRCDPISGHTALYWYRQSLGQGLEFLIYFQGNSAPDKSGLPSDRFSAERTGGSVSTLTIQRTQQEDSAVYLCASSLAIGQGGEAFFGQGTRLTVV.

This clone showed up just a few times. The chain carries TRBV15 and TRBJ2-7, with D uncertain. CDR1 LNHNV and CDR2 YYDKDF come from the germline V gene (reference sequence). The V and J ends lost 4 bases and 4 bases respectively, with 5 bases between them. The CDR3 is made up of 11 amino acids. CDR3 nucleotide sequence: TGTGCCACCAGCAACCGGTACGAGCAGTACTTC. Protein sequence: CATSNRYEQYF. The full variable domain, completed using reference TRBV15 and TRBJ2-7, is DAMVIQNPRYQVTQFGKPVTLSCSQTLNHNVMYWYQQKSSQAPKLLFHYYDKDFNNEADTPDNFQSRRPNTSFCFLDIRSPGLGDTAMYLCATSNRYEQYFGPGTRLTVT.

CDR3 amino acids: CASSLLGGSGGELFF. CDR3 DNA sequence: TGTGCCAGCAGCTTGCTGGGGGGGTCGGGCGGGGAGCTGTTTTTT. The rearrangement links TRBV7-2 to TRBJ2-2; 7 nucleotides agree with TRBD2. The germline gives CDR1 SGHTA, CDR2 FQGNSA. This CDR3 is 15 amino acids long. Germline trimming cut 3 bases from V and 7 bases from J; bases unmatched to any gene: 8.

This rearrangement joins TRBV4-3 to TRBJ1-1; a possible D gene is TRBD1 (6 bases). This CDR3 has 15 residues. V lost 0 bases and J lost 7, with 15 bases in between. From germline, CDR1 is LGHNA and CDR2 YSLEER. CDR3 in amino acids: CASSQDRDIFGEAFF. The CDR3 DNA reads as TGCGCCAGCAGCCAAGATAGGGACATTTTTGGTGAAGCTTTCTTT.

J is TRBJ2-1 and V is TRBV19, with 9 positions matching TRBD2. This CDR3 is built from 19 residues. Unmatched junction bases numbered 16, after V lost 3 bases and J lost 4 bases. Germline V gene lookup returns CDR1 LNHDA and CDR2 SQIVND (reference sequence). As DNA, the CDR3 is TGTGCCAGTAGTATGGGTAGCGGGAGTTCGACGGGGTCGTACAATGAGCAGTTCTTC. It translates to CASSMGSGSSTGSYNEQFF.

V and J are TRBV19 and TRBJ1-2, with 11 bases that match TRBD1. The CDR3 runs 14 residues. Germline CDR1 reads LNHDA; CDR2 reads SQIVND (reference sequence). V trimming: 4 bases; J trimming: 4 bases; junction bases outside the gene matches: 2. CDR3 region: CASSTGTGGYGYTF. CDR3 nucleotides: TGTGCCAGTAGTACAGGGACAGGGGGCTATGGCTACACCTTC.

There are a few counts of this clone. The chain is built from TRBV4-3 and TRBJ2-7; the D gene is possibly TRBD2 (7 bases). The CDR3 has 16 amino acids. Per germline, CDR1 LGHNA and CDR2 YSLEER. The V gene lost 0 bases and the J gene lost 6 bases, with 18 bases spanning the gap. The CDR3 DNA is TGCGCCAGCAGCCAAGAAGTCGGGGGGCGCGCGGCCGAGCAGTACTTC. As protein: CASSQEVGGRAAEQYF.

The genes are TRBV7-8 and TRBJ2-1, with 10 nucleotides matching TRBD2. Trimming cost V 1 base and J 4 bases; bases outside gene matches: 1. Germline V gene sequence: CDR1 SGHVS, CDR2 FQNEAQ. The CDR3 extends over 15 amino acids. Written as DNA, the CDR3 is TGTGCCAGCAGCTTAGGGACTAGCGGTTACAATGAGCAGTTCTTC. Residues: CASSLGTSGYNEQFF. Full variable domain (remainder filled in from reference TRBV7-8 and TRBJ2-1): GAGVSQSPRYKVAKRGQDVALRCDPISGHVSLFWYQQALGQGPEFLTYFQNEAQLDKSGLPSDRFFAERPEGSVSTLKIQRTQQEDSAVYLCASSLGTSGYNEQFFGPGTRLTVL.

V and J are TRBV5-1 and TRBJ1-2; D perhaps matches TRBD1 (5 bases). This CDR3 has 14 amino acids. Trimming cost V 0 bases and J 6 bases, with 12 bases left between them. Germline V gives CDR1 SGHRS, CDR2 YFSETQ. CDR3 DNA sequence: TGCGCCAGCAGCTTGGAGCGGGGGGGGGATGGCTACACCTTC. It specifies CASSLERGGDGYTF.

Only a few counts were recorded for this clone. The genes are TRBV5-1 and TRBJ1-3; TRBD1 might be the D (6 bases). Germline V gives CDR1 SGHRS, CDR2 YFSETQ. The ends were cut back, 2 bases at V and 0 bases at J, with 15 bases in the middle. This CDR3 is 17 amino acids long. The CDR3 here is CASSLQGTIPSGNTIYF. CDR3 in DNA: TGCGCCAGCAGCTTACAGGGAACGATTCCCTCTGGAAACACCATATATTTT.

The CDR3 spells CASSRPYGTGQETQYF. For the CDR3, the DNA is TGCGCCAGCAGCCGGCCGTACGGGACAGGGCAAGAGACCCAGTACTTC. The V call is TRBV5-1, the J call TRBJ2-5; 9 nucleotides line up with TRBD1. Germline V gene lookup returns CDR1 SGHRS and CDR2 YFSETQ. The V and J ends lost 4 bases and 2 bases, in that order; junction bases with no gene match: 9. This CDR3 spans 16 amino acids. Based on the CDR3 plus reference TRBV5-1 and TRBJ2-5, the full variable domain is KAGVTQTPRYLIKTRGQQVTLSCSPISGHRSVSWYQQTPGQGLQFLFEYFSETQRNKGNFPGRFSGRQFSNSRSEMNVSTLELGDSALYLCASSRPYGTGQETQYFGPGTRLLVL.

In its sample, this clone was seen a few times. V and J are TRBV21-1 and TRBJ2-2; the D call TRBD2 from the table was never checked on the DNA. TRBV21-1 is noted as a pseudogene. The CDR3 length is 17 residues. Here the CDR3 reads CASSRLAGGPSTGELFF. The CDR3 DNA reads TGTGCCAGCAGCAGACTAGCGGGGGGGCCGAGCACCGGGGAGCTGTTTTTT.

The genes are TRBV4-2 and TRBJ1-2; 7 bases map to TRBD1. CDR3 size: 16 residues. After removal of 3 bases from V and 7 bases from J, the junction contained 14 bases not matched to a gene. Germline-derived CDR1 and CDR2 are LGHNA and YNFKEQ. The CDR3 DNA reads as TGTGCCAGCAGCCATGGGCCGGGACAGAAGACCAGTGGCTACACCTTC. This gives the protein CASSHGPGQKTSGYTF.

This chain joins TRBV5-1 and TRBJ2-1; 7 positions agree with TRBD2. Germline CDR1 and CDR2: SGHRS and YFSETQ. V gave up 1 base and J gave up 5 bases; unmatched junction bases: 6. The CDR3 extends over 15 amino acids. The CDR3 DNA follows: TGCGCCAGCAGCTTGCTGTGGGGGGGTAACAATGAGCAGTTCTTC. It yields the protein CASSLLWGGNNEQFF.

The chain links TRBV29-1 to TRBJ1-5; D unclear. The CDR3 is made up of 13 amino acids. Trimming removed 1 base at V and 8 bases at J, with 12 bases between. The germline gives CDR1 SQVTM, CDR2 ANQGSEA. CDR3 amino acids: CSVEGPMGEPQHF. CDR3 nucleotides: TGCAGCGTTGAAGGACCCATGGGCGAGCCCCAGCATTTT.

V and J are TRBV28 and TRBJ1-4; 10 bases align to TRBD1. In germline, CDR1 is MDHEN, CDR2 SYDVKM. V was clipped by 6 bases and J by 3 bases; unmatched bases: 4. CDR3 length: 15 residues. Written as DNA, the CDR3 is TGTGCCAGCAGGACAGGGGGCCGGGCTAATGAAAAACTGTTTTTT. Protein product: CASRTGGRANEKLFF.

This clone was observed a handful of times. The CDR3 sequence: CASSGMTGSRGEKLFF. CDR3 nucleotide sequence: TGTGCCAGCAGTGGGATGACAGGGTCTCGTGGTGAAAAACTGTTTTTT. The chain has TRBV6-6 and TRBJ1-4; TRBD1 matches at 7 bases. The junction had 13 bases not matched to a gene; V was cut back by 5 bases and J by 7 bases. Per the germline V gene, CDR1 is MNHNY and CDR2 is SVGAGI (reference sequence). The CDR3 covers 16 residues.

In DNA, the CDR3 is TGTGCCAGCAGGGGACTAGCGGGAGCTAATGAGCAGTTCTTC. Translation: CASRGLAGANEQFF. This chain links TRBV2 with TRBJ2-1, with 14 bases fitting TRBD2. This CDR3 has 14 amino acids. Germline lookup yields CDR1 SNHLY and CDR2 FYNNEI. Trimming took 6 bases from V and 7 from J; bases not matched to a gene: 2.

The CDR3 sequence is CAISEPRQGVTEAFF. The DNA of the CDR3 is TGTGCCATCAGTGAGCCCCGACAGGGGGTCACTGAAGCTTTCTTT. The J gene is TRBJ1-1, the V gene TRBV10-3; 9 nucleotides match TRBD1. This CDR3 has 15 amino acids. J gave up 4 bases and V 2 bases, and 5 bases lay outside the gene matches. Looked up from germline, CDR1 is ENHRY and CDR2 is SYGVKD.

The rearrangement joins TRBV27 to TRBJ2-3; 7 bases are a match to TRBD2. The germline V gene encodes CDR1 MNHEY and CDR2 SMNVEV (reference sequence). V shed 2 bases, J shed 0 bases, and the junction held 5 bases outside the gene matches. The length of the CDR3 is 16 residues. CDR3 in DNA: TGTGCCAGCAGTTTAAGGCTAGCGGTTAGCACAGATACGCAGTATTTT. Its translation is CASSLRLAVSTDTQYF.